The 3 T cell receptor beta chains in this list originate from one sample, sequenced in a study of T-cell reconstitution after alpha-beta-depleted transplantation in children. Using unique molecular identifiers, the investigators prepared the TCRbeta library. TCRdb reprocessed the PCR reads with MiXCR, giving one entry per CDR3 protein. The profile shows roughly 280,000 distinct CDR3 sequences, around 10% of them singletons. This specimen consisted of peripheral blood, obtained 180 days after TCRalphabeta/CD19-depleted stem cell transplant. Receptors were obtained from a male patient between 2 and 15 years old who had a stem cell transplant for chronic granulomatous disease, so the T cells may come from the graft donor.

Points on this clonotype: This could be a read error, since a much larger clone is one nucleotide away. The V and J genes are TRBV5-5 and TRBJ2-2, with D possibly matching TRBD2 (6 bases). This CDR3 region has 15 residues. The ends were cut back, 0 bases at V and 10 bases at J, with 16 bases in the middle. The germline gives CDR1 SGHKS, CDR2 YYEKEE (reference sequence). CDR3 residues: CASSLALGGPEELFF. CDR3 DNA sequence: TGTGCCAGCAGCTTGGCCTTGGGGGGTCCCGAGGAGCTGTTTTTT.

On this clonotype: One base away lies a much larger clone, so this may be a sequencing read error. The chain employs TRBV11-1 and TRBJ2-1; D not resolved. The V end was cut by 5 bases, the J end by 12 bases, with 14 bases between. The germline gives CDR1 SGHAT, CDR2 FQDESV (reference sequence). The CDR3 extends over 12 amino acids. CDR3 protein: CASSLVQRGQFF. The CDR3 coding sequence is TGTGCCAGCAGCCTTGTACAACGCGGGCAGTTCTTC.

This clonotype was seen repeatedly, ten times or more. This chain connects TRBV5-5 to TRBJ1-1; no definite D call. CDR3 length: 12 amino acids. Germline values: CDR1 SGHKS, CDR2 YYEKEE (reference sequence). V was pared by 3 bases and J by 7 bases, with 10 bases between. The CDR3 reads CASSSNWSEAFF. The CDR3 bases are TGTGCCAGCAGCTCCAACTGGAGTGAAGCTTTCTTT.